This T cell receptor (beta chain) emerged from a study of cytomegalovirus exposure and HLA in healthy donors. From germline, CDR1 is SGHVS and CDR2 FNYEAQ. With 5 bases clipped from V and 7 bases from J, the junction kept 8 bases outside the gene matches. The CDR3 covers 14 residues. Vbeta (60) and Jbeta (13) primers were used in the PCR. Measured with immunoSEQ multiplex PCR; TCRdb has only the in-frame clones, and not every one. There are under 95,000 clones in the sample; roughly 75% occur only once, and over 0.95% lies in the top ten. Whole-study results and caveats: One variant, a missense change in DCLRE1C, was linked in a later analysis to TCR beta V- and J-gene trimming. TRBV6-2, TRBV6-3 and some other V segments were unresolvable in 87-base-pair reads. In a later analysis, parvovirus B19, influenza, CMV and Epstein-Barr virus appeared linked to several top co-occurrence clusters. What TCR beta sequences reportedly achieved was accurate prediction of HLA-A and HLA-B alleles in most subjects.

This clone was counted once. Its antigen remains unknown. This TCR derives from a male donor in good health and CMV-seronegative. The sequenced sample consisted of PBMCs. The rearrangement links TRBV7-6 to TRBJ2-1; 7 bases are shared with TRBD2. CDR3 loop: CASSRGTTANEQFF. In nucleotides, the CDR3 is TGTGCCAGCAGCCGCGGGACTACCGCTAATGAGCAGTTCTTC.